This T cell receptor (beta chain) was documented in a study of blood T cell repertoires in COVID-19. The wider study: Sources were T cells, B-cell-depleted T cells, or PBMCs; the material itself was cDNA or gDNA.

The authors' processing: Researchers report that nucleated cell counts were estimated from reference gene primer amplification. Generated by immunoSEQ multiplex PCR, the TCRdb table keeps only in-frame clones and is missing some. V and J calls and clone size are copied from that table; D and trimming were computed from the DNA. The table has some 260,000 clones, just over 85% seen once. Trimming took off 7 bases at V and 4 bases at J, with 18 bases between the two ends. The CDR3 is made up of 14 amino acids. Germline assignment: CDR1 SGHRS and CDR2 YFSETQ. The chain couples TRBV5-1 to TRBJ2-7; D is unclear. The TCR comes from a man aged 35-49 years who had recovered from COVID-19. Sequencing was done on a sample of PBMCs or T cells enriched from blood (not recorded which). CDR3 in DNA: TGCGCCAGCTCAATGGGTGGGCTTCGGTACGAGCAGTACTTC. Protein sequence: CASSMGGLRYEQYF.